One sample yielded the 21 T cell receptor beta chains listed below, sequenced in a study of CD8+ T cells in alopecia areata. As to treatment: oral pan-JAK inhibitor, 5-10 mg twice daily. Extraction of RNA preceded its reverse transcription into cDNA, which served as the sequencing template. The protocol was immunoSEQ multiplex PCR, while the TCRdb copy is restricted to in-frame clones and leaves out a portion. The repertoire consists of 35,000 to 45,000 clones, with approximately 92% occurring once and the leading ten covering approximately 17%. The sequenced sample was CD8+ T cells sorted from blood, obtained at week 24, from a patient treated with tofacitinib. These TCRs come from a human donor with alopecia areata.

As concerns this clone: Other DNA sequences in this specimen translate into the identical CDR3. CDR3 DNA sequence: TGTGCCAGTAGTATAGGGACCGACGTAGGCACTGAAGCTTTCTTT. Translating it yields CASSIGTDVGTEAFF. The V call is TRBV19, the J call TRBJ1-1; D not resolved. V was cut by 1 base and J by 4 bases, with 13 bases left in between. CDR3 length: 15 amino acids. CDR1 and CDR2 from the germline V gene are LNHDA and SQIVND (reference sequence).

The CDR3 loop reads CATSRGPRQFTDTQYF. Written as DNA, the CDR3 is TGTGCCACCAGCAGAGGACCCCGACAGTTCACAGATACGCAGTATTTT. This chain connects TRBV15 to TRBJ2-3, with D possibly TRBD1 on 5 matching bases. V was cut by 1 base and J by 2 bases, with 13 bases left in between. This CDR3 spans 16 amino acids. CDR1 LNHNV and CDR2 YYDKDF come from the germline V gene (reference sequence).

CDR3 residues: CASSSVAGAHNEQFF. The DNA of the CDR3 is TGTGCCAGCAGTTCAGTAGCGGGGGCCCACAATGAGCAGTTCTTC. This chain links TRBV28 with TRBJ2-1, with TRBD2 identical over 9 bases. Trimming at V came to 4 bases and at J to 5 bases, leaving 6 bases not matched to a gene. The V gene's germline CDR1 is MDHEN and CDR2 SYDVKM. The CDR3 is 15 amino acids.

The genes are TRBV29-1 and TRBJ1-4; D remains unclear. This CDR3 has 20 residues. Between the trimmed V and J ends, which lost 0 bases and 5 bases, there was a span of 28 bases. The germline V gene encodes CDR1 SQVTM and CDR2 ANQGSEA. In DNA form, the CDR3 reads TGCAGCGTTGAAGATTTGGGATTGGGTGACACCATTGCCCTGAATGAAAAACTGTTTTTT. Protein sequence: CSVEDLGLGDTIALNEKLFF.

The V and J genes are TRBV19 and TRBJ2-1, with 8 nucleotides matching TRBD1. The CDR3 contains 15 residues. CDR1 LNHDA and CDR2 SQIVND come from the germline V gene (reference sequence). Losses at the gene ends were 7 bases for V and 8 bases for J; bases not matched to a gene: 13. CDR3 residues: CASNSQGVGIDEQFF. As DNA, the CDR3 is TGTGCCAGTAATTCACAGGGGGTGGGTATCGATGAGCAGTTCTTC. The whole variable domain, filled in from reference TRBV19 and TRBJ2-1, reads DGGITQSPKYLFRKEGQNVTLSCEQNLNHDAMYWYRQDPGQGLRLIYYSQIVNDFQKGDIAEGYSVSREKKESFPLTVTSAQKNPTAFYLCASNSQGVGIDEQFFGPGTRLTVL.

The chain combines TRBV9 with TRBJ2-3, with a tentative D call TRBD2 (6 bases). Germline V gives CDR1 SGDLS, CDR2 YYNGEE. CDR3 length: 15 amino acids. V was pared by 0 bases and J by 1 base, with 9 bases between. The CDR3 bases are TGTGCCAGCAGCGTAGAGGGACTCCGCACAGATACGCAGTATTTT. Translation gives CASSVEGLRTDTQYF. The full variable domain, in which reference TRBV9 and TRBJ2-3 provide the parts outside the CDR3, is DSGVTQTPKHLITATGQRVTLRCSPRSGDLSVYWYQQSLDQGLQFLIQYYNGEERAKGNILERFSAQQFPDLHSELNLSSLELGDSALYFCASSVEGLRTDTQYFGPGTRLTVL.

Details on this clone: The junction differs from germline at one of its ends, possibly a read error. The rearrangement uses TRBV7-7 and TRBJ2-5, with 9 positions matching TRBD2. This CDR3 is 15 amino acids long. CDR1 and CDR2 (germline): SSHAT, FNYEAQ (reference sequence). Here the CDR3 DNA reads TGTGCTAGCAGCTTAGTGGCGGGAGGGGGAGAGACCCAGTACTTC. Its translation is CASSLVAGGGETQYF.

This chain uses TRBV7-2 with TRBJ2-3; 10 nucleotides line up with TRBD2. Trimming removed 4 bases from V and 4 bases from J; junction bases left unmatched: 8. The CDR3 length is 16 residues. Germline V gene lookup returns CDR1 SGHTA and CDR2 FQGNSA. CDR3 residues: CASSSPGTSVADTQYF. CDR3 DNA: TGTGCCAGCAGCTCCCCCGGGACTAGCGTTGCAGATACGCAGTATTTT. Combining the CDR3 with reference TRBV7-2 and TRBJ2-3 gives the whole variable domain GAGVSQSPSNKVTEKGKDVELRCDPISGHTALYWYRQSLGQGLEFLIYFQGNSAPDKSGLPSDRFSAERTGGSVSTLTIQRTQQEDSAVYLCASSSPGTSVADTQYFGPGTRLTVL.

The J gene is TRBJ2-5, the V gene TRBV27; D may be TRBD1 (6 bases). The J call is doubtful: the DNA matches TRBJ2-7 better. The CDR3 has 14 residues. In germline, CDR1 is MNHEY, CDR2 SMNVEV (reference sequence). The CDR3 sequence is CASSFQGTPYEQYF. In DNA, the CDR3 is TGTGCCAGCAGTTTCCAGGGGACGCCCTACGAGCAGTACTTC.

The count of this clone is one. V is TRBV28 and J is TRBJ2-5; 7 bases fit TRBD1. The CDR3 consists of 15 residues. After removal of 5 bases from V and 2 bases from J, the junction contained 8 bases not matched to a gene. Germline lookup yields CDR1 MDHEN and CDR2 SYDVKM. The DNA of the CDR3 is TGTGCCAGCAGTCCTACCGGGACAGCTCAAGAGACCCAGTACTTC. Translating it yields CASSPTGTAQETQYF.

V usage is TRBV28 and J usage is TRBJ2-7, with D uncertain. Germline lookup yields CDR1 MDHEN and CDR2 SYDVKM. Trimming shortened V by 7 bases and J by 5 bases, and 15 bases separated the two germline ends. This CDR3 has 13 residues. This CDR3 reads CASTPMGKNEQYF. CDR3 nucleotide sequence: TGTGCCAGCACCCCGATGGGGAAGAACGAGCAGTACTTC.

V and J are TRBV10-3 and TRBJ2-3; TRBD2 might be the D (6 bases). V lost 11 bases and J lost 4, with 16 bases in between. Per the germline V gene, CDR1 is ENHRY and CDR2 is SYGVKD. The CDR3 spans 13 residues. CDR3 amino acids: CAAHAPGADTQYF. CDR3 nucleotides: TGTGCCGCCCACGCCCCGGGGGCAGATACGCAGTATTTT.

J is TRBJ2-7 and V is TRBV11-2; D is undetermined. V was cut by 1 base and J by 3 bases, with 10 bases left in between. Per germline, CDR1 SGHAT and CDR2 FQNNGV. The CDR3 runs 14 residues. Here the CDR3 reads CASSLGAQSYEQYF. The CDR3 nucleotides read TGTGCCAGCAGCTTAGGGGCCCAAAGCTACGAGCAGTACTTC.

The chain recombines TRBV14 with TRBJ2-1, with D possibly being TRBD2 (5 bases). The germline CDR1 and CDR2 sequences are SGHDN and FVKESK. The V end was cut by 4 bases, the J end by 6 bases, with 13 bases between. CDR3 size: 14 residues. The CDR3: CASSPIAFSNEQFF. In DNA, the CDR3 is TGTGCCAGCAGCCCAATAGCGTTCTCCAATGAGCAGTTCTTC.

This sequence joins TRBV7-9 and TRBJ2-3, with D unresolved. Trimming removed 5 bases at V and 2 bases at J, with 8 bases between. CDR1 and CDR2 from the germline V gene are SEHNR and FQNEAQ (reference sequence). This CDR3 is built from 13 residues. The CDR3 spells CASSHPSTDTQYF. CDR3 coding DNA: TGTGCCAGCAGCCACCCCTCCACAGATACGCAGTATTTT.

This clone was counted only a few times. The chain links TRBV7-3 to TRBJ2-3; TRBD2 aligns across 9 bases. After removal of 3 bases from V and 2 bases from J, the junction contained 6 bases not matched to a gene. Germline-derived CDR1 and CDR2 are SGHTA and FQGTGA. This CDR3 contains 16 residues. The CDR3 spells CASSLGSGGPTDTQYF. Here the CDR3 DNA reads TGTGCCAGCAGCTTGGGGAGCGGGGGGCCCACAGATACGCAGTATTTT.

The rearrangement joins TRBV7-9 to TRBJ2-7; TRBD2 matches at 8 bases. J gave up 1 base and V 4 bases, and 0 bases lay outside the gene matches. The CDR3 loop spans 13 amino acids. Germline values: CDR1 SEHNR, CDR2 FQNEAQ (reference sequence). The CDR3 loop reads CASSSGGSYEQYF. CDR3 nucleotides: TGTGCCAGCAGCTCGGGAGGGTCCTACGAGCAGTACTTC.

V and J are TRBV29-1 and TRBJ2-1, with 11 nucleotides matching TRBD2. Germline V gene data show CDR1 as SQVTM and CDR2 as ANQGSEA. V dropped 5 bases and J dropped 3; count of bases not matched to a gene: 6. The CDR3 is 15 amino acids. DNA of the CDR3: TGCAGCGTTATCCTACTAGCGGGGGACTACAATGAGCAGTTCTTC. Encoded protein: CSVILLAGDYNEQFF.

J is TRBJ1-1 and V is TRBV28, with a tentative D call TRBD1 (6 bases). Germline values: CDR1 MDHEN, CDR2 SYDVKM. Trimming left V 6 bases short and J 1 base short, with 18 bases between. The CDR3 contains 16 residues. The CDR3 DNA follows: TGTGCCAGCAGCCTAGCAGGGGATTTTGGGAACACTGAAGCTTTCTTT. It codes for CASSLAGDFGNTEAFF.

The rearrangement joins TRBV7-8 to TRBJ2-7; the match to TRBD1 covers 9 bases. With V trimmed by 3 bases and J by 3 bases, 6 bases remained unmatched. Germline CDR1 is SGHVS and CDR2 is FQNEAQ. The CDR3 runs 15 residues. The DNA for the CDR3 is TGTGCCAGCAGCTTCCCGGAGACAGGGGGCTACGAGCAGTACTTC. This sequence encodes CASSFPETGGYEQYF.

V usage is TRBV7-9 and J usage is TRBJ1-2; TRBD1 matches 7 bases. This CDR3 is 16 amino acids long. Trimming took 2 bases from V and 2 from J; bases not matched to a gene: 8. Germline lookup yields CDR1 SEHNR and CDR2 FQNEAQ (reference sequence). CDR3 bases: TGTGCCAGCAGCTTAATAGGGACAGAGACGAACTATGGCTACACCTTC. Encoded protein: CASSLIGTETNYGYTF.